The 16 T cell receptor beta chains in this list originate from one sample, sequenced in a study of post-analysis software for immune sequencing data (dated by TCRdb to 2014 to 2015). Library preparation used PCR. TCRdb shows the sequencer as Illumina HiSeq 2500. To reduce PCR and sequencing biases, unique molecular identifiers were built into the TCR beta cDNA libraries. TCRdb ran its own pipeline on the public reads, namely fastp trimming at Q25 and MiXCR clone calling, and kept in-frame beta chains. Each CDR3 protein appears once, grouped with its most common genes and DNA. This sample comprises 750,000 to 900,000 distinct CDR3 sequences, around 46% of them detected only once. The leading ten clones occupy over 4.5% of the sample. General conclusions and limits of the study: Roughly 5 TRBV segments, including TRBV5-6, TRBV5-1 and TRBV20-1, were significantly more frequent in patients than controls.

Their antigen targets remain unknown. The sequenced material came from blood. The source of these receptors is a girl aged 5-17 years with multiple sclerosis.

The chain uses TRBV28 and TRBJ2-4; TRBD1 or TRBD2 may be the D gene (5 bases each). The DNA end is more similar to TRBJ2-7, so the J call may be wrong. CDR1 MDHEN and CDR2 SYDVKM come from the germline V gene. This CDR3 spans 11 amino acids. This chain's CDR3 is CASRDGYEQYF. In DNA, the CDR3 is TGTGCCAGTAGGGACGGGTACGAGCAGTACTTC.

This rearrangement joins TRBV29-1 to TRBJ2-1, with 8 bases fitting TRBD2. CDR3 length: 17 amino acids. V shed 3 bases and J 0 bases; nucleotides not matched to a gene: 10. The germline V gene has CDR1 SQVTM and CDR2 ANQGSEA. The CDR3 protein is CSVEISETSDSYNEQFF. The CDR3 DNA is TGCAGCGTTGAGATCTCCGAGACTAGCGACTCCTACAATGAGCAGTTCTTC.

The rearrangement joins TRBV6-1 to TRBJ2-4, with D hard to call. Matching the DNA end better, TRBJ2-7 makes the J call doubtful. Germline V gene sequence: CDR1 MNHNS, CDR2 SASEGT. The CDR3 runs to 12 residues. The CDR3 region has the DNA TGTGCCAGCAGCTACGAGACGGGCGAGCAGTACTTC. Protein: CASSYETGEQYF.

This chain uses TRBV7-6 with TRBJ2-7; D tentatively reads TRBD1 or TRBD2 (5 bases each). V was clipped by 6 bases and J by 2 bases, with 14 bases between them. This CDR3 has 14 amino acids. The germline V gene encodes CDR1 SGHVS and CDR2 FNYEAQ. CDR3 nucleotide sequence: TGTGCCAGCAGTTTGGGGGTTGGAACCTACGAGCAGTACTTC. It specifies CASSLGVGTYEQYF.

This clonotype came up a few times. The CDR3 carries no conserved terminal phenylalanine or tryptophan, so it likely arises from a read error. The rearrangement links TRBV7-2 to TRBJ2-5, with 7 bases matching TRBD1. V lost 1 base to trimming and J lost 5 bases; unmatched junction nucleotides: 4. Germline-derived CDR1 and CDR2 are SGHTA and FQGNSA. The CDR3 totals 14 residues. For the CDR3, the DNA is TGTGCCAGCAGCTTAGGACAGGGATATGAGACCCAGTACTGC. Protein sequence: CASSLGQGYETQYC.

The chain carries TRBV7-9 and TRBJ1-2, with D perhaps matching TRBD1 (5 bases). V was pared by 5 bases and J by 6 bases, with 25 bases between. Germline assignment: CDR1 SEHNR and CDR2 FQNEAQ (reference sequence). The CDR3 length is 17 residues. In DNA, the CDR3 is TGTGCCAGCAGCCAAGATGGGGCGAGAGTGGCGAGTAATGGCTACACCTTC. It specifies CASSQDGARVASNGYTF.

The V call is TRBV11-2, the J call TRBJ2-1; 7 bases agree with TRBD2. Looked up from germline, CDR1 is SGHAT and CDR2 is FQNNGV. J gave up 8 bases and V 5 bases, and 12 bases lay outside the gene matches. CDR3 length: 15 amino acids. The chain's CDR3 is CASSPGSGGEDEQFF. The CDR3 nucleotides are TGTGCCAGCAGCCCCGGTTCGGGAGGAGAGGATGAGCAGTTCTTC.

V and J are TRBV5-6 and TRBJ2-1, with D perhaps assigned TRBD1 or TRBD2 (5 bases each). Germline CDR1 and CDR2: SGHDT and YYEEEE. The CDR3 runs to 11 residues. Trimming removed 3 bases at V and 11 bases at J, with 9 bases between. This CDR3 is CASSYGTKQFF. For the CDR3, the DNA is TGTGCCAGCAGCTACGGGACCAAGCAGTTCTTC.

The gene calls are TRBV5-5 and TRBJ1-5; tentatively, D is TRBD1 (5 bases). The CDR3 loop spans 15 amino acids. V lost 1 base and J lost 4, with 12 bases in between. In germline, CDR1 is SGHKS, CDR2 YYEKEE (reference sequence). CDR3 region: CASSLRRGENQPQHF. Here the CDR3 DNA reads TGTGCCAGCAGCTTGAGAAGGGGCGAGAATCAGCCCCAGCATTTT.

The chain joins TRBV5-1 to TRBJ2-1; possibly TRBD1 or TRBD2 for D (5 bases each). Germline assignment: CDR1 SGHRS and CDR2 YFSETQ. The CDR3 consists of 16 residues. The V end lost 1 base, the J end lost 8 bases, and 19 bases lay between the germline ends. The CDR3 DNA is TGCGCCAGCAGCTTGCTCGTTAATCTCAGGGACCATGAGCAGTTCTTC. This codes for CASSLLVNLRDHEQFF.

This clonotype has just a few counts. This rearrangement joins TRBV24-1 to TRBJ2-1; 9 bases fit TRBD2. Germline V CDR1 and CDR2: KGHDR, SFDVKD. The ends lost 4 bases at V and 6 bases at J; junction bases unmatched: 3. The CDR3 extends over 14 amino acids. In DNA form, the CDR3 reads TGTGCCACCAGTGAGACTAGCGGACCCAATGAGCAGTTCTTC. This translates into CATSETSGPNEQFF.

The chain employs TRBV7-6 and TRBJ2-1; possibly TRBD1 for D (6 bases). The germline gives CDR1 SGHVS, CDR2 FNYEAQ. The CDR3 length is 12 residues. Trimming cost V 6 bases and J 8 bases, with 11 bases left between them. The CDR3, as DNA: TGTGCCAGCAGGGGGGCGGAGTATGAGCAGTTCTTC. Translation gives CASRGAEYEQFF.

The chain combines TRBV12-3 or TRBV12-4 with TRBJ1-2; 7 bases fit TRBD1. CDR3 length: 14 amino acids. Trimming at V came to 1 base and at J to 7 bases, leaving 6 bases not matched to a gene. The CDR3 spells CASSLDRGKSGYTF. The DNA of the CDR3 is TGTGCCAGCAGTTTAGACAGGGGAAAATCTGGCTACACCTTC.

This clonotype was seen more than once but under ten times. The chain combines TRBV6-5 with TRBJ1-2; D not resolved. Germline assignment: CDR1 MNHEY and CDR2 SVGAGI. This CDR3 has 13 amino acids. Trimming stripped 1 base from V and 2 bases from J, with 5 bases between. The DNA for the CDR3 is TGTGCCAGCAGTTACTTCAGGAACTATGGCTACACCTTC. Translated: CASSYFRNYGYTF.

This clonotype was detected only a few times. The CDR3 region is CSVEEGRGTGYGYTF. The CDR3 DNA reads as TGCAGCGTTGAAGAAGGGAGGGGGACAGGGTATGGCTACACCTTC. The chain combines TRBV29-1 with TRBJ1-2; TRBD1 matches 9 bases. The CDR3 spans 15 residues. Germline CDR1 is SQVTM and CDR2 is ANQGSEA. After removal of 0 bases from V and 5 bases from J, the junction contained 7 bases not matched to a gene.

The rearrangement uses TRBV7-6 and TRBJ2-3; 7 nucleotides agree with TRBD1. Germline assignment: CDR1 SGHVS and CDR2 FNYEAQ. V dropped 6 bases and J dropped 0; count of bases not matched to a gene: 9. The CDR3 has 16 residues. The CDR3 sequence: CASRPTDRTSTDTQYF. The CDR3 DNA is TGTGCCAGCAGGCCTACGGACAGGACCAGCACAGATACGCAGTATTTT.